The entry below describes one TCR beta chain. Sequencing used immunoSEQ multiplex PCR; TCRdb keeps in-frame clones, though not all of them. The table lists some 93,000 clones, approximately 82% of them singletons. Per the germline V gene, CDR1 is SGHRS and CDR2 is YFSETQ. V gave up 5 bases and J gave up 9 bases, with 17 bases separating them. The CDR3 is made up of 13 amino acids. The data stem from a study of blood T cell repertoires in COVID-19. Study-wide context: T cells, B-cell-depleted T cells, or PBMCs supplied cDNA or gDNA.

This sequence originates from a man between 70 and 80 years old with acute or convalescent COVID-19. J is TRBJ1-2 and V is TRBV5-1; possible D gene TRBD1, 5 bases. Sequenced: peripheral blood. CDR3 sequence reads: CASSNGAQLSYTF. CDR3 bases: TGCGCCAGCAGTAATGGGGCCCAACTGAGCTACACCTTC.